This TCR beta chain was sequenced for a study of T cells after posttransplantation cyclophosphamide. This table comes from immunoSEQ multiplex PCR, and its TCRdb copy is limited to in-frame clones, with some not included. The sample consists of approximately 52,000 clones, 70% to 90% of them appearing once. Comments on this clone: The antigen is unknown.

V trimming: 5 bases; J trimming: 8 bases; junction bases outside the gene matches: 10. This CDR3 comprises 14 residues. The germline CDR1 and CDR2 sequences are LNHDA and SQIVND (reference sequence). Study results and caveats: Recipient CMV seropositivity and CMV reactivation strongly tracked TRB clonality. Skin or GI-infiltrating T cells shared few TRB sequences with blood.

The sample was PBMCs. This TCR was recovered from a man aged 30 to 45 with a blood cancer, CMV-positive, and with a related stem cell donor. The chain has TRBV19 and TRBJ1-2; 8 nucleotides align to TRBD1. The CDR3 DNA is TGTGCCAGTAGTTTCCCTACAGGGGGGTCGGGCTACACCTTC. Residues: CASSFPTGGSGYTF. Filled out from reference TRBV19 and TRBJ1-2, the complete variable domain reads DGGITQSPKYLFRKEGQNVTLSCEQNLNHDAMYWYRQDPGQGLRLIYYSQIVNDFQKGDIAEGYSVSREKKESFPLTVTSAQKNPTAFYLCASSFPTGGSGYTFGSGTRLTVV.